This T cell receptor beta chain was obtained from a study of T cell clonotyping in hematopoietic cell transplantation. Study findings and constraints: Broader posttransplant TCR repertoire diversity was predicted by graft donor and pretransplant recipient Inverse Simpson Index values. Pathologically expanded recipient clonotypes increased progressively from day 30 to day 180 as diversity fell. Few recipient clonotypes overlapped donors; over 95% were de novo at given depth. Cells were unsorted, so CD4 and CD8 contributions were not separated.

Some clones are missing from TCRdb's copy, which holds only in-frame ones; the method was immunoSEQ multiplex PCR. The sample has roughly 12,000 clones; less than 60% are singletons. Concerning this clone itself: Its antigen remains unidentified.

The sequenced sample consisted of peripheral blood mononuclear cells. The sequence came from a man over 45 in good health. Some clones in this sample may be carry-over from other donors' samples.

The CDR3 reads CASSESWAPGYEQYF. The CDR3 nucleotides are TGTGCCAGCAGTGAGTCGTGGGCTCCGGGGTACGAGCAGTACTTC. The chain has TRBV6-1 and TRBJ2-7; a weak D match, TRBD2 (5 bases). Germline CDR1 is MNHNS and CDR2 is SASEGT. V lost 3 bases and J lost 4, with 16 bases in between. The CDR3 is 15 residues long.